The rows below give T cell receptor beta chains drawn from one sample of a study of early T cells in non-severe SARS-CoV-2 infection. MiXCR, run by TCRdb on the 5' RACE reads, gives a single entry per CDR3 protein. The table lists around 44,000 distinct CDR3 sequences, about 6% of them singletons. The source material was whole blood, sampled at baseline. The receptors shown here come from an adult who was a healthcare worker with PCR-confirmed SARS-CoV-2 infection or an uninfected control (not recorded which). Both conserved end residues are part of each CDR3.

J | V | CDR3
TRBJ1-1 | TRBV7-2 | CASSSGTGRSLMNTEAFF
TRBJ2-5 | TRBV11-2 | CASSRGGMETQYF
TRBJ2-5 | TRBV25-1 | CASSEFAGGSQETQYF
TRBJ2-5 | TRBV15 | CATSRDPQETQYF
TRBJ2-5 | TRBV5-1 | CASREVTLQETQYF
TRBJ1-6 | TRBV4-1 | CASSQPGQSRNSPLHF
TRBJ2-1 | TRBV5-1 | CASSLQGASSYNEQFF
TRBJ2-3 | TRBV7-9 | CASSLVLAVTDTQYF
TRBJ1-1 | TRBV4-3 | CASSQELVNTEAFF
TRBJ1-1 | TRBV7-2 | CASSFRDWDTEAFF
TRBJ2-4 | TRBV5-4 | CASSLDVAKNIQYF
TRBJ1-1 | TRBV30 | CAWKGVLNTEAFF
TRBJ1-5 | TRBV4-3 | CASSQEGHQPQHF
TRBJ2-1 | TRBV4-2 | CASSQEGLVGYNEQFF
TRBJ2-3 | TRBV7-9 | CASKAGVTDTQYF
TRBJ1-1 | TRBV6-6 | CASRTASSTEAFF
TRBJ1-1 | TRBV6-2/TRBV6-3 | CAIRGQLQSTEAFF
TRBJ2-7 | TRBV12-3/TRBV12-4 | CASSLSGPATSFGQYF
TRBJ2-1 | TRBV29-1 | CSVEWDFF
TRBJ1-2 | TRBV24-1 | CATSATDRDGYTF
TRBJ2-5 | TRBV7-6 | CASSLAAGGLVETQYF
TRBJ1-2 | TRBV7-2 | CASSLGLLSHPGYTF
TRBJ1-1 | TRBV7-2 | CATHRGQNTEAFF
TRBJ2-4 | TRBV25-1 | CASSYREFHIQYF
TRBJ2-7 | TRBV20-1 | CSARDRADREQYF
TRBJ2-1 | TRBV19 | CASSIEGLLSREQFF
TRBJ1-1 | TRBV5-1 | CASSLGTGLNTEAFF
TRBJ1-5 | TRBV4-1 | CASSQDVTGLGQPQHF
TRBJ2-1 | TRBV7-8 | CASSLAGGTEQFF
TRBJ2-5 | TRBV12-3/TRBV12-4 | CASSTAGTQYF
TRBJ2-1 | TRBV20-1 | CSAAGTSDRFSYNEQFF
TRBJ2-7 | TRBV9 | CASSVGPGKTYEQYF
TRBJ2-2 | TRBV29-1 | CSAPDRGAGELFF
TRBJ2-1 | TRBV9 | CASSYEEGGYNEQFF
TRBJ2-1 | TRBV20-1 | CSARGLAGFEQFF